This section outlines one T cell receptor beta chain sequence together with its context. Its antigen is unknown. This entry belongs to a study of vaccination and CD4 T cells after COVID-19. With the Oncomine TCR Beta short-read assay, DNA from cultured CD4+ T cells was sequenced. TCRdb passed the PCR reads through MiXCR, listing each CDR3 protein once. The data contain under 25,000 distinct CDR3 sequences, around two fifths of them seen just once; the ten biggest clones take up 12%. Treatment specified: roughly 11-day PBMC culture with coronavirus spike peptide pools or control peptides (ViraFEST assay). Fresh medium (containing IL-2) replaced half the medium on days 3 and 7. The sample was CD4+ T cells from blood, cultured in vitro. The origin of this receptor is a human donor who had recovered from COVID-19.

This chain's CDR3 is CASSQGGPQHF. The CDR3, as DNA: TGTGCCAGCAGTCAGGGTGGACCCCAGCATTTT. This chain links TRBV12-3 or TRBV12-4 with TRBJ1-5; tentatively, D is TRBD1 (5 bases). Trimming left V 5 bases short and J 10 bases short, with 9 bases between. This CDR3 contains 11 residues.